Listed below are T cell receptor beta chains from one sample, sequenced in a study of blood T cells in healthy people across ages. TCRdb reprocessed the 5' RACE reads via MiXCR and lists one record per CDR3 protein. The sample contains 700,000 or so distinct CDR3 sequences, 22% of which appear only once. Sequenced material: blood. The receptors come from a man aged 65 to 85 in good health. Each CDR3 is given without its conserved first and last residue.

TRBJ2-1 | TRBV20-1 | SARDRGTGSPFSEQF
TRBJ2-3 | TRBV7-9 | ASSLSSPADTQY
TRBJ2-5 | TRBV10-3 | AISESETYYQETQY
TRBJ2-3 | TRBV12-3/TRBV12-4 | ASSSRLAGGPSDTQY
TRBJ1-2 | TRBV10-3 | AISEGGQSLANYGYT
TRBJ1-4 | TRBV3-1 | ASSQDLSRNEKLF
TRBJ2-5 | TRBV6-2/TRBV6-3 | ASGPLLKETQY
- | TRBV20-1 | SARDPQGRYEQY
TRBJ2-7 | TRBV19 | ASSASPPLANEQY
- | TRBV7-2 | ASSSQLGGGETQY
TRBJ2-4 | TRBV3-1 | ASSQERLTKNIQY
TRBJ2-6 | TRBV25-1 | ASSAIFSGANVLT
TRBJ2-4 | TRBV25-1 | ASSEFGTLKNIQY
TRBJ2-4 | TRBV28 | ASSQTGAMDIQY
TRBJ1-5 | TRBV20-1 | SATRDGSNQPQH
TRBJ2-1 | TRBV7-2 | ASSYMGLSSYNEQF
TRBJ2-4 | TRBV12-3/TRBV12-4 | ASSYGRLPIAKNIQY
TRBJ2-6 | TRBV29-1 | SVRGTANGANVLT
TRBJ1-1 | TRBV29-1 | SVEDQSRDTEAF
TRBJ2-5 | TRBV6-5 | ASSGQRTSQTQY
TRBJ2-3 | TRBV10-2 | ASSESKVKRTDTQY
TRBJ1-6 | TRBV5-1 | ASCLTQGPDSPLH
TRBJ2-7 | TRBV5-1 | ASSPTSGVGSYEQY
TRBJ2-5 | TRBV10-2 | ASSEVMAEETQY
TRBJ2-3 | TRBV6-2/TRBV6-3 | ASSYSVERTSGTPLHTQY
TRBJ2-5 | TRBV29-1 | SVVGSINSQETQY
TRBJ1-5 | TRBV7-2 | ASSLTGGYQPQH
- | TRBV20-1 | SARGRGQGNEQY
TRBJ2-3 | TRBV9 | ASSAHTDTQY
- | TRBV20-1 | SARDSFYEQY
TRBJ1-5 | TRBV18 | ASSPKVGAGQPQH
TRBJ2-5 | TRBV20-1 | SADRGAVYETQY
TRBJ1-5 | TRBV4-1 | ASSQDSNQPGQHQPQH
TRBJ2-1 | TRBV5-1 | ASSHRGDIPIYNEQF
TRBJ1-2 | TRBV20-1 | SARDLTGGLGGYT
TRBJ1-2 | TRBV6-1 | ASSESSGRGARVNGYT
TRBJ2-3 | TRBV5-1 | ASSLEARSTDTQY
TRBJ2-2 | TRBV11-2 | ASSLVGGNTGELF
- | TRBV12-3/TRBV12-4 | ASSPHGLTYEQY
TRBJ2-5 | TRBV20-1 | SAGPGEETQY
TRBJ2-3 | TRBV10-3 | AISPVMGPRADTQY
TRBJ1-6 | TRBV9 | ASSVVGESSPLH
TRBJ1-2 | TRBV20-1 | SASGGAVYGYT
TRBJ2-1 | TRBV12-3/TRBV12-4 | ASSLSRSGYNEQF
TRBJ1-2 | TRBV6-5 | ASSYEGRSSYGYT
TRBJ2-3 | TRBV6-6 | ASSYSQGGTDTQY
TRBJ1-2 | TRBV3-1 | ASSQEEAYGYT
TRBJ1-2 | TRBV27 | ASSLSPFYGYT
TRBJ2-4 | TRBV11-1 | ASSERLPRAKNIQY